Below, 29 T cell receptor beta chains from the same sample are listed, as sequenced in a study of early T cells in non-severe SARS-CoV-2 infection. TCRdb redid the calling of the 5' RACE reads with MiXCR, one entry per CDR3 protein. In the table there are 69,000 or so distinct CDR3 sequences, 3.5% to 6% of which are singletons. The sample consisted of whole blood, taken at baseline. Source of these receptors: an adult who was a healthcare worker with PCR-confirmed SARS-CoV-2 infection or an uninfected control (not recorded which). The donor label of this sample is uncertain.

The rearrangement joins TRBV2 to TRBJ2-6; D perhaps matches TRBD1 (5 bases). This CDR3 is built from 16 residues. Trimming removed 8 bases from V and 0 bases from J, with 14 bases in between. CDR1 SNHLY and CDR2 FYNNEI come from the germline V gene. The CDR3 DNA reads TGTGCCAGCCTAAGGGGCAGGCGCTCTGGGGCCAACGTCCTGACTTTC. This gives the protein CASLRGRRSGANVLTF.

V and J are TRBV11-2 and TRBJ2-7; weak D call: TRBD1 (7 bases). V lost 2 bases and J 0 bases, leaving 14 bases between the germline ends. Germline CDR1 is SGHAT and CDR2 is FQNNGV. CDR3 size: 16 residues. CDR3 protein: CASSLSAGQLSYEQYF. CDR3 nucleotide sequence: TGTGCCAGCAGCTTATCCGCGGGACAGCTCTCCTACGAGCAGTACTTC. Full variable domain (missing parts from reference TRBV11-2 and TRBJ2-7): EAGVAQSPRYKIIEKRQSVAFWCNPISGHATLYWYQQILGQGPKLLIQFQNNGVVDDSQLPKDRFSAERLKGVDSTLKIQPAKLEDSAVYLCASSLSAGQLSYEQYFGPGTRLTVT.

The CDR3 here is CASSLPGQGSTNEKLFF. CDR3 nucleotides: TGCGCCAGCAGCCTTCCGGGACAGGGGTCCACTAATGAAAAACTGTTTTTT. The chain links TRBV5-1 to TRBJ1-4; 10 bases agree with TRBD1. Unmatched junction bases numbered 8, after V lost 4 bases and J lost 2 bases. Germline V gene sequence: CDR1 SGHRS, CDR2 YFSETQ. The CDR3 consists of 17 residues.

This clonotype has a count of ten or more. CDR3 nucleotide sequence: TGCAGTGCTGAAGAGACAGGGGTATTTGGTGGCTACACCTTC. Translating it yields CSAEETGVFGGYTF. The chain has TRBV20-1 and TRBJ1-2; 8 bases align to TRBD1. Germline-derived CDR1 and CDR2 are DFQATT and SNEGSKA (reference sequence). The trim removed 5 bases at V and 7 bases at J, leaving 12 bases unmatched. The CDR3 spans 14 residues.

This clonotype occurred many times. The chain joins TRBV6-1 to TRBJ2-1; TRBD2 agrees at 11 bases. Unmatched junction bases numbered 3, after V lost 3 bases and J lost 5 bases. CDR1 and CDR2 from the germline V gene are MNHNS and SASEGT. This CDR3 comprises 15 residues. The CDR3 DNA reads TGTGCCAGCAGTGACACTAGCGGGGGCCACAATGAGCAGTTCTTC. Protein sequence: CASSDTSGGHNEQFF.

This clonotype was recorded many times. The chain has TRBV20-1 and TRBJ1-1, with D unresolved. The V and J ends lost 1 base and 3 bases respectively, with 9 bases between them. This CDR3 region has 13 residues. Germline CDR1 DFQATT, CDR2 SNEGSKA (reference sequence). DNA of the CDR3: TGCAGTGCTAGAGGCCAGTTGGACACTGAAGCTTTCTTT. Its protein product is CSARGQLDTEAFF.

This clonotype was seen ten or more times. This chain's CDR3 is CASSSRPQETQYF. CDR3 coding DNA: TGTGCCAGCAGCTCCCGACCACAAGAGACCCAGTACTTC. The chain joins TRBV7-2 to TRBJ2-5; D is unresolved. Trimming cost V 4 bases and J 2 bases, with 8 bases left between them. CDR1 SGHTA and CDR2 FQGNSA come from the germline V gene. The CDR3 extends over 13 amino acids.

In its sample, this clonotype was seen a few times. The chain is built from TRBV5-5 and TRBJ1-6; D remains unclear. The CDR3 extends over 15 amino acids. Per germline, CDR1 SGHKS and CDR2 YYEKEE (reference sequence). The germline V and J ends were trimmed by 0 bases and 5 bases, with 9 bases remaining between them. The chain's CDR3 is CASSLVSRDNSPLHF. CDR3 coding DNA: TGTGCCAGCAGCTTGGTTTCCAGAGATAATTCACCCCTCCACTTT. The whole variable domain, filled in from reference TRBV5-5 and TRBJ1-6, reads DAGVTQSPTHLIKTRGQQVTLRCSPISGHKSVSWYQQVLGQGPQFIFQYYEKEERGRGNFPDRFSARQFPNYSSELNVNALLLGDSALYLCASSLVSRDNSPLHFGNGTRLTVT.

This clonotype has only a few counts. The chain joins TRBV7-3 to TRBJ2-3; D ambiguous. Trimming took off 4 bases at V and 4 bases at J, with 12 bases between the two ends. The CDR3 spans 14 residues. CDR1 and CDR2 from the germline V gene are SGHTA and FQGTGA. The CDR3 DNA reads TGTGCCAGCAGCTCAATCCTGGAAGCAGATACGCAGTATTTT. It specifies CASSSILEADTQYF. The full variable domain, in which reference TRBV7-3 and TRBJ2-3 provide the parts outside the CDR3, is GAGVSQTPSNKVTEKGKYVELRCDPISGHTALYWYRQSLGQGPEFLIYFQGTGAADDSGLPNDRFFAVRPEGSVSTLKIQRTERGDSAVYLCASSSILEADTQYFGPGTRLTVL.

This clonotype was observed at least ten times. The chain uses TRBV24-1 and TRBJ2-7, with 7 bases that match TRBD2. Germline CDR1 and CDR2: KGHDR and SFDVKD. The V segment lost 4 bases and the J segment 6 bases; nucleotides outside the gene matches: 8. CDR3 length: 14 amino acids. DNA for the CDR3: TGTGCCACCAGTGACCGAAAGCGGGGCGGCGAGCAGTACTTC. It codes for CATSDRKRGGEQYF.

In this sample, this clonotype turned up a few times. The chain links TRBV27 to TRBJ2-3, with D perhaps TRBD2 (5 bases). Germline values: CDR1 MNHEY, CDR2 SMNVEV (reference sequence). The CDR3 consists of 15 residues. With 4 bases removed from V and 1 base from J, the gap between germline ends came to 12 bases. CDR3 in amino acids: CASSSLRGGTDTQYF. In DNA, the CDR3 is TGTGCCAGCAGTTCCCTCCGGGGAGGCACAGATACGCAGTATTTT.

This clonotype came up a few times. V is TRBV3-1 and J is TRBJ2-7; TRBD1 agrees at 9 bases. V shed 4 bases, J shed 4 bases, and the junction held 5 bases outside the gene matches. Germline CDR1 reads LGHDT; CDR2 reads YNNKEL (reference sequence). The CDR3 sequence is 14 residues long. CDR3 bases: TGTGCCAGCAGCCTATTGGACAGGGGTTACGAGCAGTACTTC. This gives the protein CASSLLDRGYEQYF.

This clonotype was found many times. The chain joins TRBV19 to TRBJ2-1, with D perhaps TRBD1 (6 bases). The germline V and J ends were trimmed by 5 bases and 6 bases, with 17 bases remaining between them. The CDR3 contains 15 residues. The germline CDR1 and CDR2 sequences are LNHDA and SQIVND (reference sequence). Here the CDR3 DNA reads TGTGCCAGTAGTCTCGGTGGACAGTTCTTCAATGAGCAGTTCTTC. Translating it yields CASSLGGQFFNEQFF.

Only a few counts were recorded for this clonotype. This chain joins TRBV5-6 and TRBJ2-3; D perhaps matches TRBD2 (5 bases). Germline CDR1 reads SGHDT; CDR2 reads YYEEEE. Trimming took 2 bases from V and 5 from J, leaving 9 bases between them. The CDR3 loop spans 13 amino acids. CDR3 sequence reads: CASSLFGEDTQYF. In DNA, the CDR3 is TGTGCCAGCAGCTTATTCGGGGAAGATACGCAGTATTTT.

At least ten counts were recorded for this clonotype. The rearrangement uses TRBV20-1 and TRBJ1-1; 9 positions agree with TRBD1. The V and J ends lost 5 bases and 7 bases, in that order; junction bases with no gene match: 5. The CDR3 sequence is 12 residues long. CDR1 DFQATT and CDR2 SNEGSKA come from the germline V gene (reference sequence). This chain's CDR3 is CSALQGAVEAFF. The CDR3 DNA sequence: TGCAGTGCTCTACAGGGGGCGGTTGAAGCTTTCTTT.

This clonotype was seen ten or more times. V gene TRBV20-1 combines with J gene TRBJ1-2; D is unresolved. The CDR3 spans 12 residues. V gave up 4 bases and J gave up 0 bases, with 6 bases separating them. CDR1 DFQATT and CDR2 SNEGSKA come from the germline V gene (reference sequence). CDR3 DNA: TGCAGTGCTACTGATTCTAACTATGGCTACACCTTC. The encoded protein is CSATDSNYGYTF.

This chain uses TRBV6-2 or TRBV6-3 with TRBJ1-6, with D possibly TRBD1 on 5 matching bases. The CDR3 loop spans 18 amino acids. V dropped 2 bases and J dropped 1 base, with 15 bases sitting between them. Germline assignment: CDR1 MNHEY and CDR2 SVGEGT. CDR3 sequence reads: CASSYRGRRGSYNSPLHF. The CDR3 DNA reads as TGTGCCAGCAGTTACAGGGGACGGCGAGGATCCTATAATTCACCCCTCCACTTT.

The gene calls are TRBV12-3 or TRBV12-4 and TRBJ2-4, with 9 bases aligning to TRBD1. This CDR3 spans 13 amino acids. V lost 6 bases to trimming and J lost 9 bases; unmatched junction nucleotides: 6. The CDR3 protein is CASRSDRGAIQYF. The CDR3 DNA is TGTGCCAGCAGATCTGACAGGGGGGCCATTCAGTACTTC.

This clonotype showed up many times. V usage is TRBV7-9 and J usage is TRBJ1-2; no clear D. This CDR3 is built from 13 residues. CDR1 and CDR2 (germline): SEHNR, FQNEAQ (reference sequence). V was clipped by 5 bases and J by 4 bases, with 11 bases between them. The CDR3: CASSVDGPYGYTF. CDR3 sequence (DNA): TGTGCCAGCAGCGTGGACGGACCCTATGGCTACACCTTC.

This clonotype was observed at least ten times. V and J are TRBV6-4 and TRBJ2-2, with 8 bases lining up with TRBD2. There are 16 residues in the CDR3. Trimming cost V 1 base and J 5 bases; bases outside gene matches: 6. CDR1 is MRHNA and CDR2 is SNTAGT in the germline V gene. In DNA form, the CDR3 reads TGTGCCAGCAGTGACTATAGCGGGGTGACAACCGGGGAGCTGTTTTTT. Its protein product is CASSDYSGVTTGELFF.

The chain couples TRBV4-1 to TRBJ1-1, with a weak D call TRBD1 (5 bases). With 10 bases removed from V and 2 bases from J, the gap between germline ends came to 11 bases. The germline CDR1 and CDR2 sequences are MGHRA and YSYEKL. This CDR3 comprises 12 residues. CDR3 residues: CAIAGTNTEAFF. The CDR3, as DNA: TGCGCCATCGCCGGGACCAACACTGAAGCTTTCTTT.

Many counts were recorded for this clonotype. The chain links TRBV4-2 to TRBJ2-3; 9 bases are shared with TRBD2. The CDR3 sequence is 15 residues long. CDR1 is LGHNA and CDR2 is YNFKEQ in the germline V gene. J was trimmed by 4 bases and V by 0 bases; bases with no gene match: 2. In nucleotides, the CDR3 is TGTGCCAGCAGCCAAGAGCGGGGGGGCCCAGATACGCAGTATTTT. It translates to CASSQERGGPDTQYF.

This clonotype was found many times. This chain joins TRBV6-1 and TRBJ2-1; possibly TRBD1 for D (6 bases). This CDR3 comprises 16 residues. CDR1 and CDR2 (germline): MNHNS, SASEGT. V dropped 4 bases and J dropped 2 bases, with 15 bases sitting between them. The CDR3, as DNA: TGTGCCAGCAGTGCATTATGGGACATTACCTACAATGAGCAGTTCTTC. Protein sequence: CASSALWDITYNEQFF.

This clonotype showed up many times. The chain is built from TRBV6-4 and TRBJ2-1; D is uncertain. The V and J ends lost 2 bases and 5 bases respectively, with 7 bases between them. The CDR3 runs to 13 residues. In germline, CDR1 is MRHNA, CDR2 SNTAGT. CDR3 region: CASSDEANNEQFF. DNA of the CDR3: TGTGCCAGCAGTGACGAGGCGAACAATGAGCAGTTCTTC.

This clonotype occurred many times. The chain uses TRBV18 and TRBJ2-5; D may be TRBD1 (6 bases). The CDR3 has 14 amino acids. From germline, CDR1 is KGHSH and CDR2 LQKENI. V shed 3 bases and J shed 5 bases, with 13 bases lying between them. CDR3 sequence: CASSPGHLGETQYF. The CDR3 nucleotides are TGTGCCAGCTCACCGGGACACCTGGGGGAGACCCAGTACTTC.

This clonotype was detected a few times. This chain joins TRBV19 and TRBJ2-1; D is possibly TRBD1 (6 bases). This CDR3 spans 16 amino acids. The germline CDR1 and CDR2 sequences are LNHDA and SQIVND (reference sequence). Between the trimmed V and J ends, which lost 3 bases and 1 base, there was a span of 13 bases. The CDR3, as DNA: TGTGCCAGTAGTATGGTGGGGGCTGGTTCCTACAATGAGCAGTTCTTC. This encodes CASSMVGAGSYNEQFF.

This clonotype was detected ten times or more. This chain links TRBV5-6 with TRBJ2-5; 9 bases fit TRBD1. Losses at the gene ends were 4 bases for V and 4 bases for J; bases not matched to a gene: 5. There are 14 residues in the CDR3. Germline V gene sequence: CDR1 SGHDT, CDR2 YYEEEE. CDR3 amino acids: CASSAGTGRETQYF. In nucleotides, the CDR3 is TGTGCCAGCAGCGCAGGGACAGGGCGAGAGACCCAGTACTTC.

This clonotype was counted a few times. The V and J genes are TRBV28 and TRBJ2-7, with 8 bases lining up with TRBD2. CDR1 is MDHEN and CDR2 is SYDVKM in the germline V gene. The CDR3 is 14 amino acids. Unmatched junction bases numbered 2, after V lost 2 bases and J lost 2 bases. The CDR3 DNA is TGTGCCAGCAGTTTACCGGGGGGGCCCTACGAGCAGTACTTC. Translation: CASSLPGGPYEQYF.

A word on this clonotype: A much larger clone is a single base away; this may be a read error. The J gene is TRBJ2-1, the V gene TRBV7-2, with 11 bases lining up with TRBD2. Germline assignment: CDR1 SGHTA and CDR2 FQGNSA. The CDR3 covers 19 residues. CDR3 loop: CASSLGLAGGLISNNEQFF. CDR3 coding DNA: TGTGCCAGCAGCTTAGGGCTAGCGGGGGGACTGATCTCCAACAATGAGCAGTTCTTC. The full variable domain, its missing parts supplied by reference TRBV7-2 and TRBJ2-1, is GAGVSQSPSNKVTEKGKDVELRCDPISGHTALYWYRQSLGQGLEFLIYFQGNSAPDKSGLPSDRFSAERTGGSVSTLTIQRTQQEDSAVYLCASSLGLAGGLISNNEQFFGPGTRLTVL.